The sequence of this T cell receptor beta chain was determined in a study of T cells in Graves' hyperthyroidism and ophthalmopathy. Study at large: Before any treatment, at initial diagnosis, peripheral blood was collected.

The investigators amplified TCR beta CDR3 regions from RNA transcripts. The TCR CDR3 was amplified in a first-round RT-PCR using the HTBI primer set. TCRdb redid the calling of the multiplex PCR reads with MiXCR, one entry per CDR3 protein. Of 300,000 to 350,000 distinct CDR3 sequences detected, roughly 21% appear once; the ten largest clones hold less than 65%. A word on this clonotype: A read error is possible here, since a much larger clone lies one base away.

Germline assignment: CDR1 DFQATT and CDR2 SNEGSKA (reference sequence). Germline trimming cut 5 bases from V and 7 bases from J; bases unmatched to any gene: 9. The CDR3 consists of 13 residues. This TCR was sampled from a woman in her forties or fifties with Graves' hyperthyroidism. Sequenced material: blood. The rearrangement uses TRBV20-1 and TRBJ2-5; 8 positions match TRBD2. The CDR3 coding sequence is TGCAGTGCTGGAGGACTAGCTTTGGTGACCCAGTACTTC. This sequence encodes CSAGGLALVTQYF.